This record concerns one T cell receptor beta chain sequence. Sequencing was performed with immunoSEQ multiplex PCR; in TCRdb, only in-frame clones are kept and a portion is missing. This repertoire shows about 140,000 clones, roughly 84% found once; its top ten account for 8.5% to 9%. The data are from a study of blood T cell repertoires in COVID-19. The CDR3 has 15 amino acids. The trim removed 6 bases at V and 9 bases at J, leaving 14 bases unmatched. The germline V gene encodes CDR1 MDHEN and CDR2 SYDVKM. The origin of this receptor is a man aged 30 to 45 with COVID-19, enrolled during active disease. Sequenced: peripheral blood. The genes are TRBV28 and TRBJ2-1; 7 bases are shared with TRBD2. In DNA, the CDR3 is TGTGCCAGCAGGCCGGGGGTTGGGGGAGGGCGTGAGCAGTTCTTC. Protein: CASRPGVGGGREQFF.